This T cell receptor beta chain was profiled in a study of type 1 and type 2 diabetes patients. About the research overall: Samples came from type 1 diabetic, type 2 diabetic or nondiabetic people, recruited in China. Across the study, 15 million to 20 million paired-end reads were produced.

V lost 3 bases to trimming and J lost 4 bases, with 6 bases between them. CDR3 size: 13 residues. Genomic DNA was the PCR template. A primer set of 30 forward and 13 reverse primers amplified the CDR3. TCRdb independently ran MiXCR on the multiplex PCR reads; one entry per CDR3 protein. The sample has under 300,000 distinct CDR3 sequences, around 47% seen once. The sequence was obtained from a man aged 18-30 years with type 2 diabetes. The rearrangement links TRBV12-3 or TRBV12-4 to TRBJ1-4; D not resolved. Sequenced material: peripheral blood mononuclear cells (PBMCs). CDR3 in DNA: TGTGCCAGCAGTTTTAAGTATAATGAAAAACTGTTTTTT. Its protein is CASSFKYNEKLFF.